The 23 T cell receptor beta chains given below trace back to one sample, sequenced in a study of T cell clonality in common variable immunodeficiency. Profiled with immunoSEQ multiplex PCR; TCRdb holds only in-frame clones, not every one. The sample presents 35,000 to 55,000 clones, none singletons. Sequencing was performed on peripheral blood mononuclear cells. Every receptor here comes from a person aged 18-70 years in good health.

This clone has a count of ten or more. Read data end 3 residues before the CDR3 end; the end is taken from the germline J gene. The chain couples TRBV29-1 to TRBJ2-1; D is ambiguous. The V and J ends lost 7 bases and 5 bases respectively, with 12 bases between them. Germline assignment: CDR1 SQVTM and CDR2 ANQGSEA. This CDR3 is built from 12 residues. Incomplete CDR3 DNA: TGCAGCGCCCCCCGAGCAAACAATGAG. This codes for CSAPRANNE. The full CDR3 is CSAPRANNEQFF.

Many counts were recorded for this clone. The CDR3 end is not reached by the read, which stops 3 residues before it; the germline J gene fills it in. J is TRBJ1-1 and V is TRBV6-2 or TRBV6-3; no clear D. The CDR3 sequence is 12 residues long. Germline V gives CDR1 MNHEY, CDR2 SVGEGT. Trimming removed 6 bases at V and 0 bases at J, with 5 bases between. CDR3 in amino acids: CASRAVNTEAFF. The sequenced CDR3 bases are TGTGCCAGCAGGGCGGTGAACACTGAA.

Ten or more counts support this clone. Read coverage stops 3 residues before the CDR3 terminus; the germline J gene supplies the remainder. This chain joins TRBV20-1 and TRBJ2-1, with 7 bases fitting TRBD1. Per germline, CDR1 DFQATT and CDR2 SNEGSKA (reference sequence). Unmatched junction bases numbered 8, after V lost 3 bases and J lost 9 bases. This CDR3 contains 13 residues. CDR3 region: CSASLLRQGEQFF. The DNA read from the CDR3 is TGCAGTGCTAGTCTCCTTAGACAGGGTGAG.

This clone was detected ten times or more. The CDR3 goes on 3 residues after the read ends, and that part is filled in from the germline J gene. The chain uses TRBV7-9 and TRBJ1-3; D possibly corresponds to TRBD1 (6 bases). Deletions cut 5 bases from V and 4 bases from J, with 15 bases between. Germline loops: CDR1 SEHNR, CDR2 FQNEAQ (reference sequence). The length of the CDR3 is 15 residues. The part of the CDR3 DNA that was read is TGTGCCAGCAGCCCGGAGGGGGTTAGGGGAAACACC. This gives the protein CASSPEGVRGNT. The entire CDR3 protein is CASSPEGVRGNTIYF.

In this sample, this clone turned up many times. The junction shows a germline mismatch at one end, possibly a read error. The sequence runs out 3 residues before the end of the CDR3; the remainder is reconstructed from the germline J gene. The chain joins TRBV4-2 to TRBJ2-3, with 9 positions matching TRBD2. Germline lookup yields CDR1 LGHNA and CDR2 YNFKEQ. The CDR3 covers 17 residues. CDR3 DNA, as far as it was read: TGCGCCAGCAGCCCATTGGTTGCGGGGGGGTTGTCAGATACG. Its translation: CASSPLVAGGLSDT. The CDR3, in full, reads CASSPLVAGGLSDTQYF.

This clone was recorded many times. At one end the junction does not follow the germline gene, possibly because of a read error. Read coverage stops 3 residues before the CDR3 terminus; the germline J gene supplies the remainder. This rearrangement joins TRBV4-2 to TRBJ1-2, with D uncertain. This CDR3 is built from 17 residues. Germline V gene sequence: CDR1 LGHNA, CDR2 YNFKEQ. The CDR3 sequence: CASSQDSSSGPNYGYTF. CDR3 DNA (partial): TGCGCCAGCAGCCAAGATTCGTCAAGTGGCCCTAACTATGGC.

At least ten counts were recorded for this clone. An end of the junction does not agree with germline; a read error may underlie this. The part of the CDR3 DNA that was read is TGCGCCAGCAGCCTTGGCAGGGGTGCGAACACTGAA. It specifies CASSLGRGANTE. The whole CDR3 region reads CASSLGRGANTEAFF. The chain recombines TRBV4-2 with TRBJ1-1; D may be TRBD1 (6 bases). Read data end 3 residues before the CDR3 end; the end is taken from the germline J gene. CDR3 size: 15 residues. CDR1 is LGHNA, CDR2 YNFKEQ, per germline.

This clone was seen many times. Read data end 3 residues before the CDR3 end; the end is taken from the germline J gene. The gene calls are TRBV6-2 or TRBV6-3 and TRBJ2-7; 9 nucleotides line up with TRBD2. V was pared by 5 bases and J by 3 bases, with 8 bases of the junction left unmatched. The CDR3 loop spans 15 amino acids. From germline, CDR1 is MNHEY and CDR2 SVGEGT. CDR3 residues: CASSPWGSGGYEQYF. CDR3 DNA (partial): TGTGCCAGCAGTCCGTGGGGTAGCGGGGGCTACGAG.

This clone was detected ten times or more. CDR3 DNA (partial): TGCGCCAGCAGCCCCAGGGTGGCGAACACCGGGGAG. This gives the protein CASSPRVANTGE. The complete CDR3 reads CASSPRVANTGELFF. The chain couples TRBV5-1 to TRBJ2-2; the D gene is possibly TRBD1 (5 bases). Sequencing ends 3 residues short of the CDR3 end; the germline J gene provides the rest. This CDR3 is built from 15 residues. Germline V lookup: CDR1 SGHRS, CDR2 YFSETQ. With 4 bases removed from V and 0 bases from J, the gap between germline ends came to 10 bases.

This clone was picked up many times. Incomplete CDR3 DNA: TGTGCCAGCAGAAGGGGGGGAGGTCAGCCC. Translated, it gives CASRRGGGQP. The full CDR3 protein reads CASRRGGGQPQHF. The rearrangement joins TRBV28 to TRBJ1-5; TRBD1 might be the D (6 bases). The read comes to an end 3 residues before the CDR3 does, leaving the germline J gene to fill in the end. Germline-derived CDR1 and CDR2 are MDHEN and SYDVKM. The V and J ends lost 6 bases and 6 bases respectively, with 12 bases between them. The CDR3 contains 13 residues.

This clone was detected many times. From the germline J gene comes the end of the CDR3, since the read stops 3 residues before it. The chain couples TRBV27 to TRBJ1-6, with 7 nucleotides matching TRBD1. CDR3 size: 15 residues. The trim removed 5 bases at V and 7 bases at J, leaving 8 bases unmatched. CDR1 is MNHEY, CDR2 SMNVEV, per germline (reference sequence). Partial CDR3 DNA: TGTGCCAGCAGTCTACGGGGACAGCCCAATTCACCC. As protein: CASSLRGQPNSP. The full CDR3 sequence reads CASSLRGQPNSPLHF.

This clone was found many times. The read ends 3 residues before the CDR3 terminus; that terminus is restored from the germline J gene. V usage is TRBV6-2 or TRBV6-3 and J usage is TRBJ2-7; 11 bases agree with TRBD1. Germline V gene lookup returns CDR1 MNHEY and CDR2 SVGEGT. Losses at the gene ends were 4 bases for V and 4 bases for J; bases not matched to a gene: 3. The CDR3 spans 14 residues. The covered CDR3 bases are TGTGCCAGCAGTTGGGGGACAGGGGGGTACGAG. Encoded protein: CASSWGTGGYE. The entire CDR3 protein reads CASSWGTGGYEQYF.

This clone was recorded many times. The read ends 3 residues early relative to the CDR3; the germline J gene fills the gap. The chain carries TRBV29-1 and TRBJ1-1; no reliable D call. The CDR3 has 11 residues. Germline CDR1 is SQVTM and CDR2 is ANQGSEA. V was shortened by 4 bases and J by 1 base, with 4 bases between the two germline ends. The CDR3 reads CSVVQNTEAFF. The sequenced CDR3 bases are TGCAGCGTTGTTCAGAACACTGAA.

This clone was seen many times. The chain's CDR3 is CASSPRVSYTF. CDR3 DNA (partial): TGTGCCAGCAGTCCCAGGGTGAGC. The V and J genes are TRBV2 and TRBJ1-2, with D possibly TRBD1 on 5 matching bases. The DNA ends 3 residues before the CDR3 does, and the rest of the CDR3 is filled in from the germline J gene. From germline, CDR1 is SNHLY and CDR2 FYNNEI. CDR3 length: 11 amino acids.

This clone was found many times. The read falls 3 residues short of the CDR3 end, and the missing part is taken from the germline J gene. The chain has TRBV19 and TRBJ2-5; 10 nucleotides agree with TRBD2. The CDR3 is 16 amino acids. Germline V gene sequence: CDR1 LNHDA, CDR2 SQIVND (reference sequence). The junction had 7 bases not matched to a gene; V was cut back by 4 bases and J by 2 bases. This CDR3 reads CASSTKRGGLQETQYF. The sequenced part of the CDR3 DNA is TGTGCCAGTAGTACAAAGCGGGGGGGCCTGCAAGAGACC.

This clone was counted at least ten times. Sequencing ends 3 residues short of the CDR3 end; the germline J gene provides the rest. V is TRBV5-1 and J is TRBJ2-3; 9 bases are a match to TRBD2. Germline trimming cut 4 bases from V and 0 bases from J; bases unmatched to any gene: 6. CDR1 and CDR2 (germline): SGHRS, YFSETQ. The CDR3 is 16 residues long. The CDR3 is CASSGSGLASTDTQYF. The sequenced CDR3 bases are TGCGCCAGCAGCGGTTCGGGACTAGCTAGCACAGATACG.

In this sample, this clone turned up many times. The sequenced fragment ends 3 residues before the CDR3 boundary, so the rest is inferred from the germline J gene. The chain combines TRBV5-1 with TRBJ2-1, with TRBD1 matching over 9 bases. Germline loops: CDR1 SGHRS, CDR2 YFSETQ. Trimming cost V 2 bases and J 4 bases; bases outside gene matches: 4. This CDR3 has 15 residues. The CDR3 protein is CASSLQGAGYNEQFF. The CDR3 bases that were read are TGCGCCAGCAGCTTACAGGGGGCGGGTTACAATGAG.

This clone was observed many times. With the read ending 3 residues before the CDR3 end, the germline J gene is used to fill in that end. The V gene is TRBV5-4, the J gene TRBJ2-7, with D maybe TRBD1 (5 bases). V was cut by 4 bases and J by 1 base, with 12 bases left in between. The CDR3 sequence is 14 residues long. Per germline, CDR1 SGHNT and CDR2 YYREEE (reference sequence). The CDR3 region is CASSQDISSYEQYF. The CDR3 DNA, read in part, is TGTGCCAGCAGCCAGGACATATCGTCCTACGAG.

This clone was observed many times. The read gets to within 3 residues of the CDR3 end, and the germline J gene fills in the rest. The chain couples TRBV19 to TRBJ1-3; D gene ambiguous. Germline V CDR1 and CDR2: LNHDA, SQIVND (reference sequence). V lost 5 bases, J lost 9 bases, and 11 bases lay in between. The CDR3 has 12 residues. The CDR3 protein is CASSPGPRTIYF. The sequenced CDR3 bases are TGTGCCAGTAGTCCAGGCCCCCGCACC.

At least ten counts were recorded for this clone. Here the CDR3 reads CASSARQPQHSPLHF. Incomplete CDR3 DNA: TGTGCCAGCAGCGCGCGACAGCCCCAGCATTCACCC. V is TRBV7-6 and J is TRBJ1-6; D might be TRBD1 (5 bases). The read ends 3 residues early relative to the CDR3; the germline J gene fills the gap. CDR3 length: 15 amino acids. CDR1 is SGHVS and CDR2 is FNYEAQ in the germline V gene. With 5 bases removed from V and 8 bases from J, the gap between germline ends came to 16 bases. Filled out from reference TRBV7-6 and TRBJ1-6, the complete variable domain reads GAGVSQSPRYKVTKRGQDVALRCDPISGHVSLYWYRQALGQGPEFLTYFNYEAQQDKSGLPNDRFSAERPEGSISTLTIQRTEQRDSAMYRCASSARQPQHSPLHFGNGTRLTVT.

The table lists this clone with many counts. The DNA ends 3 residues before the CDR3 does, and the rest of the CDR3 is filled in from the germline J gene. The V and J genes are TRBV5-4 and TRBJ2-1; possibly TRBD2 for D (6 bases). The CDR3 sequence is 12 residues long. Trimming removed 3 bases at V and 9 bases at J, with 10 bases between. The germline gives CDR1 SGHNT, CDR2 YYREEE (reference sequence). The part of the CDR3 DNA that was read is TGTGCCAGCAGCTCGACTAGAAGTGAG. Its translation is CASSSTRSE. In full, the CDR3 is CASSSTRSEQFF.

The table lists this clone with many counts. Read coverage stops 3 residues before the CDR3 terminus; the germline J gene supplies the remainder. The rearrangement links TRBV5-5 to TRBJ1-5, with D possibly matching TRBD1 (6 bases). The CDR3 is made up of 14 amino acids. V lost 0 bases and J 2 bases, leaving 6 bases between the germline ends. Germline V gene sequence: CDR1 SGHKS, CDR2 YYEKEE (reference sequence). The sequenced part of the CDR3 DNA is TGTGCCAGCAGCTTGGCAGGGGGCAATCAGCCC. It yields the protein CASSLAGGNQP. The full CDR3 reads CASSLAGGNQPQHF.

Notes on this clone: Read data end 3 residues before the CDR3 end; the end is taken from the germline J gene. The chain couples TRBV4-2 to TRBJ2-7; possibly TRBD1 for D (5 bases). The ends were cut back, 0 bases at V and 5 bases at J, with 11 bases in the middle. Germline CDR1 and CDR2: LGHNA and YNFKEQ. The length of the CDR3 is 14 residues. The CDR3 DNA, read in part, is TGTGCCAGCAGCCAAGACAGGGAACTCGACGAG. This translates into CASSQDRELDE. In full, the CDR3 is CASSQDRELDEQYF.